This TCR beta chain is drawn from a study of blood T cell repertoires in COVID-19. About the research overall: The analysed material was cDNA or gDNA that came from T cells, B-cell-depleted T cells, or PBMCs.

The assay was immunoSEQ multiplex PCR, and TCRdb's table has in-frame clones only and misses some. The sample holds 150,000 to 200,000 clones, around 82% seen once. With 6 bases clipped from V and 0 bases from J, the junction kept 6 bases outside the gene matches. The CDR3 has 15 residues. Germline-derived CDR1 and CDR2 are KGHDR and SFDVKD. This clone was seen a handful of times. The chain uses TRBV24-1 and TRBJ2-7, with 8 bases identical to TRBD1. Sequenced: peripheral blood. The receptor was derived from a woman in her thirties or forties with COVID-19, enrolled during active disease. The chain's CDR3 is CATSHSGTGSYEQYF. Written as DNA, the CDR3 is TGTGCCACCAGTCACTCCGGGACAGGCTCCTACGAGCAGTACTTC.